Listed here are 13 T cell receptor beta chains from one sample, sequenced in a study of cytomegalovirus exposure and HLA in healthy donors. PCR primers comprised 60 Vbeta and 13 Jbeta primers. The protocol was immunoSEQ multiplex PCR, while the TCRdb copy is restricted to in-frame clones and leaves out a portion. The data show around 100,000 clones, with roughly 68% seen just once and 2.2% held by the top ten. Sequencing used PBMCs. These receptors all come from a woman younger than 45 in good health and CMV-seronegative.

V is TRBV15 and J is TRBJ1-2; D is uncertain. Per germline, CDR1 LNHNV and CDR2 YYDKDF (reference sequence). CDR3 size: 13 residues. V was trimmed by 0 bases and J by 8 bases, leaving 10 bases between them. This CDR3 is CATSREEGTGYTF. Written as DNA, the CDR3 is TGTGCCACCAGCAGAGAGGAGGGTACCGGCTACACCTTC.

This clone is classed as medium-sized (0.01 to 0.1%). V gene TRBV6-1 combines with J gene TRBJ1-6; D not certain. Trimming removed 0 bases from V and 5 bases from J, with 8 bases in between. The CDR3 contains 15 residues. CDR1 is MNHNS and CDR2 is SASEGT in the germline V gene. CDR3 amino acids: CASSEADGDNSPLHF. The CDR3 DNA is TGTGCCAGCAGTGAAGCTGACGGAGATAATTCACCCCTCCACTTT.

The CDR3 bases are TGCGCCAGCAGCTTGGGTTCAACGGGTGAAAAACTGTTTTTT. Translating gives CASSLGSTGEKLFF. The chain uses TRBV5-1 and TRBJ1-4, with D unclear. The length of the CDR3 is 14 residues. Trimming left V 0 bases short and J 7 bases short, with 10 bases between. Per germline, CDR1 SGHRS and CDR2 YFSETQ.

V is TRBV2 and J is TRBJ1-1; 7 nucleotides line up with TRBD1. Germline loops: CDR1 SNHLY, CDR2 FYNNEI. J lost 10 bases, V lost 1 base, and 21 bases had no gene match. This CDR3 is 18 amino acids long. The CDR3 reads CASSEDKGARLERGLAFF. DNA of the CDR3: TGTGCCAGCAGTGAAGACAAGGGGGCAAGACTAGAGAGGGGCTTAGCTTTCTTT.

The chain employs TRBV28 and TRBJ2-7; D is undetermined. There are 17 residues in the CDR3. Germline V gene lookup returns CDR1 MDHEN and CDR2 SYDVKM. With 2 bases removed from V and 0 bases from J, the gap between germline ends came to 17 bases. CDR3 in DNA: TGTGCCAGCAGTTTAGGCTTCTCGACTGTCAGCTCCTACGAGCAGTACTTC. Its translation: CASSLGFSTVSSYEQYF.

The chain employs TRBV18 and TRBJ1-2; weak D call: TRBD1 (5 bases). The V gene lost 5 bases and the J gene lost 4 bases, with 11 bases spanning the gap. Germline values: CDR1 KGHSH, CDR2 LQKENI. The CDR3 is 13 residues long. CDR3 in DNA: TGTGCCAGCTCAATGGACACTCGCTATGGCTACACCTTC. Translated, it gives CASSMDTRYGYTF.

The V call is TRBV2, the J call TRBJ2-1, with D unresolved. CDR1 and CDR2 (germline): SNHLY, FYNNEI. This CDR3 spans 13 amino acids. Trimming left V 6 bases short and J 12 bases short, with 18 bases between. CDR3 amino acids: CASRHETLVPQFF. The CDR3 region has the DNA TGTGCCAGCAGACACGAGACTTTAGTTCCGCAGTTCTTC.

The rearrangement links TRBV7-3 to TRBJ1-1, with D tentatively TRBD1 (5 bases). V was pared by 5 bases and J by 4 bases, with 14 bases between. This CDR3 is 14 amino acids long. Per the germline V gene, CDR1 is SGHTA and CDR2 is FQGTGA. The CDR3 DNA is TGTGCCAGCAGCCCCCGGGGGGGTACCACTGAAGCTTTCTTT. This codes for CASSPRGGTTEAFF.

The chain combines TRBV5-4 with TRBJ2-3; 8 bases match TRBD1. The CDR3 loop spans 14 amino acids. Germline V gene data show CDR1 as SGHNT and CDR2 as YYREEE (reference sequence). Losses at the gene ends were 0 bases for V and 3 bases for J; bases not matched to a gene: 0. The CDR3 nucleotides read TGTGCCAGCAGCTTGGACAGGGGGACAGATACGCAGTATTTT. This encodes CASSLDRGTDTQYF.

The sample holds a few counts of this clone. The chain links TRBV7-9 to TRBJ1-1; D is perhaps TRBD1 (5 bases). Germline CDR1 is SEHNR and CDR2 is FQNEAQ (reference sequence). The CDR3 consists of 14 residues. The ends were cut back, 7 bases at V and 1 base at J, with 13 bases in the middle. CDR3 sequence reads: CASTRGGENTEAFF. The CDR3 DNA sequence: TGTGCCAGCACCCGAGGAGGGGAGAACACTGAAGCTTTCTTT.

V and J are TRBV19 and TRBJ1-5; 7 nucleotides line up with TRBD1. The CDR3 totals 14 residues. CDR1 and CDR2 (germline): LNHDA, SQIVND (reference sequence). The trim removed 5 bases at V and 4 bases at J, leaving 5 bases unmatched. In nucleotides, the CDR3 is TGTGCCAGTAGTCCGGGACAGTTTAATCAGCCCCAGCATTTT. The encoded protein is CASSPGQFNQPQHF.

The rearrangement joins TRBV7-9 to TRBJ2-7; TRBD2 matches at 13 bases. CDR3 size: 17 residues. Germline assignment: CDR1 SEHNR and CDR2 FQNEAQ (reference sequence). V lost 4 bases and J lost 0; bases outside the gene matches: 6. The CDR3 nucleotides read TGTGCCAGCAGCTCCCCCGGGACTAGCGGGACCTCCTACGAGCAGTACTTC. The encoded protein is CASSSPGTSGTSYEQYF.

This clone occurred a few times. The chain is built from TRBV16 and TRBJ1-1, with no clear D. The CDR3 sequence is 14 residues long. Germline CDR1 reads KGHSY; CDR2 reads FQNENV. V was shortened by 1 base and J by 5 bases, with 11 bases between the two germline ends. The CDR3 DNA reads as TGTGCCAGCAGCCAATTTGCAGGAGGTACTGAAGCTTTCTTT. It encodes CASSQFAGGTEAFF.